Detailed here is one TCR beta chain. Its antigen is unidentified. Use of 60 Vbeta and 13 Jbeta primers characterized the PCR. Clones were sequenced by immunoSEQ multiplex PCR, and TCRdb holds only the in-frame ones, with some missing. The sample lists about 140,000 clones, nearly 80% occurring once. The record originates from a study of cytomegalovirus exposure and HLA in healthy donors. Study-wide points: Earlier analysis looked at TCR beta V segments, and most were productive about 90% or about 30% of the time.

The material sequenced was PBMCs. The source is a woman in her 30s in good health and CMV-seronegative.

The DNA for the CDR3 is TGTGGACTGCAGGGCCCAACCGACTATGGCTACACCTTC. Protein product: CGLQGPTDYGYTF. This sequence joins TRBV30 and TRBJ1-2, with a tentative D call TRBD1 (5 bases). The CDR3 covers 13 residues. Germline CDR1 is GTSNPN and CDR2 is SVGIG (reference sequence). The full variable domain, rest sourced from reference TRBV30 and TRBJ1-2, is SQTIHQWPATLVQPVGSPLSLECTVEGTSNPNLYWYRQAAGRGLQLLFYSVGIGQISSEVPQNLSASRPQDRQFILSSKKLLLSDSGFYLCGLQGPTDYGYTFGSGTRLTVV.